This record concerns one T cell receptor (beta chain) sequence. This entry belongs to a study of blood T cell repertoires in COVID-19. The wider study: Material from acute and convalescent COVID-19 was sourced from the United States, Italy and Spain. PBMCs, B-cell-depleted T cells, or T cells were the source of the cDNA or gDNA that made up the material.

Followed over time, Seattle patients had been enrolled while infection was active. Original processing methods: Amplified reference gene primers provided the basis for estimating nucleated cell counts. TCRdb keeps only in-frame clones here, not all; method: immunoSEQ multiplex PCR. D and trimming were read from the DNA, whereas the V and J calls and clone size are those reported in that table. The sample holds 200,000 to 250,000 clones, more than 85% seen once. The CDR3 spans 14 residues. After removal of 7 bases from V and 7 bases from J, the junction contained 6 bases not matched to a gene. CDR1 and CDR2 (germline): SGHTS, YDEGEE.

This clonotype was obtained from a woman aged 50 to 60 with COVID-19, enrolled during active disease. Source material: peripheral blood. The chain combines TRBV5-8 with TRBJ1-6; the match to TRBD1 covers 9 bases. CDR3 nucleotides: TGTGCCAGCCAACCAGACAGGGGGAATTCACCCCTCCACTTT. Encoded protein: CASQPDRGNSPLHF.